This entry is about one T cell receptor beta chain. The antigen is not known. This entry is derived from a study of blood T cells in healthy people across ages. A second PCR of 7 to 11 cycles used a sample-barcoded 5' primer and a J-beta primer mix. Every single cDNA molecule received a tag from a template-switch adaptor with 12 random nucleotides. One entry per CDR3 protein, called by TCRdb with MiXCR from the 5' RACE reads. The sample consists of hundreds of thousands of distinct CDR3 sequences, approximately 30% of them appearing once. Germline values: CDR1 LNHDA, CDR2 SQIVND (reference sequence). Trimming cost V 10 bases and J 6 bases, with 36 bases left between them. The CDR3 covers 19 residues. Overall study results and limits: There were more naive CD4+ cells and higher diversity in long-lived donors than in aged donors. The recorded TCR beta diversity per million T cells decreased in a roughly linear manner with age. Naive T cell percentage showed a strong correlation with TCR beta diversity.

The sequencing input was blood. The sequence derives from a woman aged 80 or over in good health. The chain uses TRBV19 and TRBJ1-1, with D tentatively TRBD1 (5 bases). CDR3 protein: CATRGGQGSYPFLDAEAFF. The CDR3 DNA follows: TGTGCCACTAGGGGAGGGCAGGGCTCATACCCCTTTTTGGACGCTGAAGCTTTCTTT.